This T cell receptor (beta chain) was found in a study of identical twins. Study-wide results and limits: Out-of-frame alpha sequences shared by twins showed excess low generation probability. A lower insertion count was a feature of abundant cord blood beta clonotypes, with no such feature in memory repertoires. The same donors were not followed; conclusions instead depended on cross-sectional statistical analysis.

Each donor (without exception) was a healthy Caucasian. TCRdb redid the calling of the 5' RACE reads with MiXCR, one entry per CDR3 protein. The table has some 330,000 distinct CDR3 sequences, approximately 8.7% seen once. On this clonotype: What it recognizes is unknown.

The receptor's source is a woman aged 45-65 years in good health. Input material: naive T cells sorted from blood.

The CDR3 DNA is TGCAGTGCCCCAGGGGGCGGCACCGGGGAGCTGTTTTTT. Translating gives CSAPGGGTGELFF. The genes are TRBV20-1 and TRBJ2-2, with 8 bases aligning to TRBD1. V shed 6 bases and J 4 bases; nucleotides not matched to a gene: 4. This CDR3 spans 13 amino acids. CDR1 is DFQATT and CDR2 is SNEGSKA in the germline V gene (reference sequence).